Here is one T cell receptor beta chain with its context. Its antigen is as yet unknown. This sample was included in a study of PD-1 blockade in classical Hodgkin lymphoma. Across the study: Patients were treated with nivolumab at 3 mg/kg, and this was given intravenously every 2 weeks.

The assay was immunoSEQ multiplex PCR, and TCRdb's table has in-frame clones only and misses some. The data show approximately 80,000 clones, 89% seen once. Germline V CDR1 and CDR2: LNHDA, SQIVND (reference sequence). The CDR3 has 12 amino acids. V lost 5 bases, J lost 2 bases, and 6 bases lay in between. In every patient, relapse followed autologous stem cell transplantation, while exposure to brentuximab vedotin differed. Study-level findings and limits: With respect to the repertoire differences, their causes, possibly disease activity or prior therapy, remain undefined. Complete responders showed a baseline diversity that resembled the diversity of newly diagnosed patients. Anyone who began nivolumab under 1 year after ASCT was excluded.

The receptor comes from a human donor with classical Hodgkin lymphoma. The chain uses TRBV19 and TRBJ1-1, with D unresolved. The source was peripheral blood mononuclear cells (PBMCs), collected at baseline. The CDR3 coding sequence is TGTGCCAGTAGTTTGTTAAACACTGAAGCTTTCTTT. Translation gives CASSLLNTEAFF.